One and the same sample provided the 26 T cell receptor beta chains below, sequenced in a study of a mutant IDH1 vaccine in newly diagnosed glioma. Time point denoted: week 35, safety follow-up. Every vaccine dose comprised 300 ug of mutant IDH1 20-mer peptide plus topical imiquimod. This table comes from immunoSEQ multiplex PCR, and its TCRdb copy is limited to in-frame clones, with some not included. The sample has about 32,000 clones; roughly 86% are singletons. Their antigens remain unidentified. Sequenced material: PBMCs, taken from a glioma patient whose treatment included an IDH1 peptide vaccine. The receptor source for this set is a man under 40 with glioma.

The chain links TRBV11-2 to TRBJ2-2; 9 bases line up with TRBD2. Losses at the gene ends were 1 base for V and 0 bases for J; bases not matched to a gene: 3. The CDR3 has 17 residues. Germline V gives CDR1 SGHAT, CDR2 FQNNGV. CDR3 region: CASSLASGDSNTGELFF. The CDR3 region has the DNA TGTGCCAGCAGCTTAGCTAGCGGGGATTCGAACACCGGGGAGCTGTTTTTT. The variable domain in full, with the rest retrieved from reference TRBV11-2 and TRBJ2-2, is EAGVAQSPRYKIIEKRQSVAFWCNPISGHATLYWYQQILGQGPKLLIQFQNNGVVDDSQLPKDRFSAERLKGVDSTLKIQPAKLEDSAVYLCASSLASGDSNTGELFFGEGSRLTVL.

The rearrangement uses TRBV13 and TRBJ2-1; TRBD2 aligns across 10 bases. Germline assignment: CDR1 PRHDT and CDR2 FYEKMQ (reference sequence). With 4 bases clipped from V and 7 bases from J, the junction kept 10 bases outside the gene matches. The CDR3 extends over 16 amino acids. This chain's CDR3 is CASSSEREGQRNEQFF. For the CDR3, the DNA is TGTGCCAGCAGCTCTGAGCGGGAGGGCCAACGTAATGAGCAGTTCTTC.

V is TRBV6-1 and J is TRBJ2-5; TRBD2 matches at 7 bases. Germline V gene sequence: CDR1 MNHNS, CDR2 SASEGT. The CDR3 spans 15 residues. V shed 2 bases, J shed 1 base, and the junction held 4 bases outside the gene matches. DNA of the CDR3: TGTGCCAGCAGTGAACGACTAGCCCGCCAAGAGACCCAGTACTTC. Translation: CASSERLARQETQYF.

CDR3 sequence: CATRLAGGSEQYF. As DNA, the CDR3 is TGTGCCACTAGGCTAGCGGGAGGGAGCGAGCAGTACTTC. The chain combines TRBV19 with TRBJ2-7; 12 bases agree with TRBD2. The germline CDR1 and CDR2 sequences are LNHDA and SQIVND (reference sequence). The CDR3 extends over 13 amino acids. V lost 10 bases, J lost 6 bases, and 7 bases stayed unmatched. Supplemented by reference TRBV19 and TRBJ2-7, the full variable domain reads DGGITQSPKYLFRKEGQNVTLSCEQNLNHDAMYWYRQDPGQGLRLIYYSQIVNDFQKGDIAEGYSVSREKKESFPLTVTSAQKNPTAFYLCATRLAGGSEQYFGPGTRLTVT.

This CDR3 reads CASSSPGQGGWGPPEAFF. CDR3 DNA sequence: TGTGCCAGCAGTTCCCCGGGACAGGGGGGATGGGGACCACCTGAAGCTTTCTTT. The genes are TRBV27 and TRBJ1-1, with TRBD1 identical over 11 bases. V was clipped by 4 bases and J by 6 bases; unmatched bases: 16. The germline CDR1 and CDR2 sequences are MNHEY and SMNVEV (reference sequence). The CDR3 sequence is 18 residues long.

This chain connects TRBV4-1 to TRBJ1-2; 9 bases line up with TRBD1. V shed 0 bases and J 4 bases; nucleotides not matched to a gene: 9. The CDR3 contains 17 residues. The V gene's germline CDR1 is MGHRA and CDR2 YSYEKL. The CDR3 bases are TGCGCCAGCAGCCAAGATGGGACAGGGAGGGTTGGCTATGGCTACACCTTC. It translates to CASSQDGTGRVGYGYTF.

The chain recombines TRBV6-5 with TRBJ1-2, with D uncertain. Germline lookup yields CDR1 MNHEY and CDR2 SVGAGI. Trimming pared 0 bases from V and 4 bases from J, leaving 12 bases between. The CDR3 length is 15 residues. Written as DNA, the CDR3 is TGTGCCAGCAGTTACTCAATCGGGGTTGGCTATGGCTACACCTTC. Its protein is CASSYSIGVGYGYTF.

This chain links TRBV5-1 with TRBJ2-5, with D perhaps TRBD1 or TRBD2 (6 bases each). This CDR3 spans 15 amino acids. Germline values: CDR1 SGHRS, CDR2 YFSETQ. Deletions cut 5 bases from V and 5 bases from J, with 19 bases between. CDR3 nucleotide sequence: TGCGCCAGCAGGCGGGACGGTTCCCAGGGGGAGACCCAGTACTTC. Its protein is CASRRDGSQGETQYF.

The V call is TRBV30, the J call TRBJ1-2, with TRBD1 matching over 9 bases. CDR3 size: 13 residues. Germline values: CDR1 GTSNPN, CDR2 SVGIG (reference sequence). V gave up 4 bases and J gave up 8 bases; unmatched junction bases: 8. The CDR3 sequence: CAWTPTGGSGYTF. The CDR3 nucleotides are TGTGCCTGGACACCGACAGGGGGGTCCGGCTACACCTTC.

Here the CDR3 reads CASSLPPGLALSTDTQYF. The CDR3 nucleotides read TGTGCCAGCAGCTTACCACCGGGACTAGCCCTCAGCACAGATACGCAGTATTTT. V usage is TRBV7-9 and J usage is TRBJ2-3; TRBD2 agrees at 9 bases. The V segment lost 2 bases and the J segment 0 bases; nucleotides outside the gene matches: 9. The germline V gene has CDR1 SEHNR and CDR2 FQNEAQ (reference sequence). The CDR3 runs 18 residues.

The chain couples TRBV5-4 to TRBJ2-7, with TRBD1 identical over 7 bases. There are 14 residues in the CDR3. V shed 5 bases, J shed 3 bases, and the junction held 8 bases outside the gene matches. Germline V gene data show CDR1 as SGHNT and CDR2 as YYREEE (reference sequence). CDR3 sequence reads: CASRFPGDSYEQYF. The DNA of the CDR3 is TGTGCCAGCAGATTTCCCGGGGACAGCTACGAGCAGTACTTC.

The chain couples TRBV30 to TRBJ2-1; a possible D gene is TRBD2 (6 bases). Trimming took off 2 bases at V and 3 bases at J, with 14 bases between the two ends. The CDR3 has 15 amino acids. The germline V gene encodes CDR1 GTSNPN and CDR2 SVGIG (reference sequence). The CDR3 DNA sequence: TGTGCCTGGAGTCGGCGGGGCCAGCTCTACAATGAGCAGTTCTTC. This sequence encodes CAWSRRGQLYNEQFF.

This clone was seen once. The V and J genes are TRBV30 and TRBJ1-2, with TRBD1 matching over 11 bases. J gave up 7 bases and V 1 base, and 11 bases lay outside the gene matches. Germline V gene lookup returns CDR1 GTSNPN and CDR2 SVGIG (reference sequence). This CDR3 has 16 residues. The CDR3, as DNA: TGTGCCTGGAGTGGAGTCTTTGGACAGGGGGCGGGTGGCTACACCTTC. This encodes CAWSGVFGQGAGGYTF. The entire variable domain, with the rest obtained from reference TRBV30 and TRBJ1-2, is as follows: SQTIHQWPATLVQPVGSPLSLECTVEGTSNPNLYWYRQAAGRGLQLLFYSVGIGQISSEVPQNLSASRPQDRQFILSSKKLLLSDSGFYLCAWSGVFGQGAGGYTFGSGTRLTVV.

As regards this clone: A junction end diverges from the germline sequence, so it may reflect a read error. The chain has TRBV7-9 and TRBJ2-2; the D is unclear. Germline loops: CDR1 SEHNR, CDR2 FQNEAQ (reference sequence). This CDR3 has 12 amino acids. The CDR3 region has the DNA TGTGCCAGCAGCATAGCCTCCGGGGAGCTGTTTTTT. This encodes CASSIASGELFF.

This chain connects TRBV7-6 to TRBJ1-1, with 8 bases aligning to TRBD1. CDR3 length equals 13 residues. V gave up 6 bases and J gave up 1 base; unmatched junction bases: 1. Germline values: CDR1 SGHVS, CDR2 FNYEAQ. The DNA for the CDR3 is TGTGCCAGCAGGCAGGGGGCGAACACTGAAGCTTTCTTT. Amino acid sequence: CASRQGANTEAFF. Full variable domain (outside the CDR3, taken from reference TRBV7-6 and TRBJ1-1): GAGVSQSPRYKVTKRGQDVALRCDPISGHVSLYWYRQALGQGPEFLTYFNYEAQQDKSGLPNDRFSAERPEGSISTLTIQRTEQRDSAMYRCASRQGANTEAFFGQGTRLTVV.

The chain recombines TRBV15 with TRBJ2-7; 10 nucleotides line up with TRBD2. V lost 0 bases to trimming and J lost 7 bases; unmatched junction nucleotides: 12. The germline gives CDR1 LNHNV, CDR2 YYDKDF (reference sequence). This CDR3 comprises 17 residues. The CDR3 DNA follows: TGTGCCACCAGCAGAGATAAGGGGCTAGCGGGAGTCGGGGAGCAGTACTTC. Protein: CATSRDKGLAGVGEQYF.

The chain couples TRBV5-1 to TRBJ1-1, with D possibly matching TRBD1 (5 bases). Trimming took off 0 bases at V and 5 bases at J, with 11 bases between the two ends. CDR3 length: 14 residues. Germline CDR1 is SGHRS and CDR2 is YFSETQ. CDR3 coding DNA: TGCGCCAGCAGCTTGGCGGCAGGGAAGACTGAAGCTTTCTTT. Translating gives CASSLAAGKTEAFF.

The chain combines TRBV5-8 with TRBJ2-3; 7 nucleotides match TRBD2. The CDR3 extends over 17 amino acids. Germline lookup yields CDR1 SGHTS and CDR2 YDEGEE. After removal of 4 bases from V and 0 bases from J, the junction contained 11 bases not matched to a gene. CDR3 sequence (DNA): TGTGCCAGCAGCGAAGGGACTACCATTCCTAGCACAGATACGCAGTATTTT. Its translation: CASSEGTTIPSTDTQYF.

The chain carries TRBV19 and TRBJ2-6, with D perhaps TRBD2 (6 bases). V dropped 1 base and J dropped 11 bases, with 15 bases sitting between them. Per germline, CDR1 LNHDA and CDR2 SQIVND (reference sequence). The CDR3 is 15 residues long. CDR3 amino acids: CASSIAIGTLYVLTF. CDR3 nucleotides: TGTGCCAGTAGTATAGCCATTGGGACTCTTTACGTCCTGACTTTC.

This clone was recorded once. The V gene is TRBV5-1, the J gene TRBJ2-4; D might be TRBD2 (5 bases). CDR3 size: 16 residues. Trimming removed 5 bases from V and 1 base from J, with 16 bases in between. CDR1 SGHRS and CDR2 YFSETQ come from the germline V gene. The CDR3 spells CASSLAGIGAKNIQYF. Here the CDR3 DNA reads TGCGCCAGCAGTCTTGCCGGGATCGGGGCCAAAAACATTCAGTACTTC.

V gene TRBV6-5 combines with J gene TRBJ2-3; 8 nucleotides align to TRBD2. The CDR3 consists of 13 residues. V shed 11 bases and J 5 bases; nucleotides not matched to a gene: 9. Per the germline V gene, CDR1 is MNHEY and CDR2 is SVGAGI. The CDR3 coding sequence is TGTGCCTCGCGGGCGGGAGGCGGAGATACGCAGTATTTT. Residues: CASRAGGGDTQYF.

This clone was seen a single time. The CDR3 DNA is TGCGCCAGCAGCTTGGGGGGCGTCAATCAGCCCCAGCATTTT. This encodes CASSLGGVNQPQHF. The J gene is TRBJ1-5, the V gene TRBV5-1; tentative D call: TRBD1 (5 bases). V shed 0 bases and J shed 3 bases, with 7 bases lying between them. The germline V gene encodes CDR1 SGHRS and CDR2 YFSETQ. There are 14 residues in the CDR3.

The rearrangement uses TRBV5-1 and TRBJ1-2; D is unclear. Trimming removed 2 bases at V and 0 bases at J, with 8 bases between. Looked up from germline, CDR1 is SGHRS and CDR2 is YFSETQ. CDR3 length: 14 residues. The CDR3 is CASSFEGTNYGYTF. The CDR3 DNA follows: TGCGCCAGCAGCTTCGAAGGGACTAACTATGGCTACACCTTC.

V usage is TRBV7-9 and J usage is TRBJ2-3, with 7 bases aligning to TRBD2. Germline V CDR1 and CDR2: SEHNR, FQNEAQ (reference sequence). This CDR3 is built from 15 residues. Unmatched junction bases numbered 8, after V lost 5 bases and J lost 3 bases. The CDR3 bases are TGTGCCAGCAGCCCTTCAAGCGGGATTACAGATACGCAGTATTTT. It is translated as CASSPSSGITDTQYF.

The genes are TRBV4-2 and TRBJ1-5; possibly TRBD1 for D (6 bases). Germline CDR1 and CDR2: LGHNA and YNFKEQ. Trimming took 5 bases from V and 3 from J, leaving 11 bases between them. The CDR3 sequence is 14 residues long. CDR3 sequence reads: CASSTDRFNQPQHF. The CDR3, as DNA: TGTGCCAGCAGCACAGACAGGTTCAATCAGCCCCAGCATTTT.

The V and J genes are TRBV4-2 and TRBJ2-1, with 9 bases lining up with TRBD2. The CDR3 contains 16 residues. The trim removed 0 bases at V and 6 bases at J, leaving 6 bases unmatched. The V gene's germline CDR1 is LGHNA and CDR2 YNFKEQ. The CDR3 here is CASSQDLAGWVNEQFF. The CDR3 region has the DNA TGTGCCAGCAGCCAAGACCTAGCGGGGTGGGTCAATGAGCAGTTCTTC.